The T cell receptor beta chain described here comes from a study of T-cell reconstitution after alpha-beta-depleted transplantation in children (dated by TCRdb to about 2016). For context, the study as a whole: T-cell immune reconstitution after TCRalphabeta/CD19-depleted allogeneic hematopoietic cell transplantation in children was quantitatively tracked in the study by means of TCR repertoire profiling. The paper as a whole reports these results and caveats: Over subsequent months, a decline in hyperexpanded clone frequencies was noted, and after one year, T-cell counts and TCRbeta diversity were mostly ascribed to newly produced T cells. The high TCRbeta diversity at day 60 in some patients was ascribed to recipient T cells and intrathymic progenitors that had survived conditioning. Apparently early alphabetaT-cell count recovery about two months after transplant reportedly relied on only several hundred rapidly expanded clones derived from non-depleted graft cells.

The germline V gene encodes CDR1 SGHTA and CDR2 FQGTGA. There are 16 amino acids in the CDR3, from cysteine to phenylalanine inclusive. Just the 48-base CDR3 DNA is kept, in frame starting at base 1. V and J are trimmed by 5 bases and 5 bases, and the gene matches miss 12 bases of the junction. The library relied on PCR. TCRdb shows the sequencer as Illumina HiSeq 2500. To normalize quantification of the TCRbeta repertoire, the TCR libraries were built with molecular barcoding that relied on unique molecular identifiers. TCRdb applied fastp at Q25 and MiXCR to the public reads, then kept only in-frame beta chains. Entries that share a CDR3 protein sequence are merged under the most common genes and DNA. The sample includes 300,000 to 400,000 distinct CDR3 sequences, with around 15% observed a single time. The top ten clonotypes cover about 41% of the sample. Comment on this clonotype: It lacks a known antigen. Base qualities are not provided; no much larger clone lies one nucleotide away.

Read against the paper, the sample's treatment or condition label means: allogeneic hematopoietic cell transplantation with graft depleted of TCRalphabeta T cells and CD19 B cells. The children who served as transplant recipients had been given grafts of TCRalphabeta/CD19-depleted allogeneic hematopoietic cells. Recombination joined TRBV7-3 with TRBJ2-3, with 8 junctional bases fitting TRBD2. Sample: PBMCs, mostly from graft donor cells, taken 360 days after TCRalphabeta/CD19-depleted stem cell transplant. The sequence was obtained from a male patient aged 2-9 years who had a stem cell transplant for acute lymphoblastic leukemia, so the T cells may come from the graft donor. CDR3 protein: CASSLGAGGSEDTQYF. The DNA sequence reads TGTGCCAGCAGCCTCGGGGCGGGAGGTTCGGAAGATACGCAGTATTTT.